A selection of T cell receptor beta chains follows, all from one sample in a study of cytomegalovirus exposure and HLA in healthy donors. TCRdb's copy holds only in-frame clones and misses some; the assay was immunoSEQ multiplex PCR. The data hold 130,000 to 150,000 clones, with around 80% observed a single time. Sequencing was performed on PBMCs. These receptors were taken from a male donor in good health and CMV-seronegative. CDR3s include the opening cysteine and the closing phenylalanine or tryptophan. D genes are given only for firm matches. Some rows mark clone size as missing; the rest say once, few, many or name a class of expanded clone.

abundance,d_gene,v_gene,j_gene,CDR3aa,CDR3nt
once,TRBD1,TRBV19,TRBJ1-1,CASSHRQGAVGTEAFF,TGTGCCAGTAGTCACCGACAGGGGGCTGTCGGCACTGAAGCTTTCTTT
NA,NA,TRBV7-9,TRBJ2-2,CASSLAGGNTGELFF,TGTGCCAGCAGCTTAGCGGGGGGGAACACCGGGGAGCTGTTTTTT
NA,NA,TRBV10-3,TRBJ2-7,CAISDLDSSYEQYF,TGTGCCATCAGTGACCTGGACAGTTCCTACGAGCAGTACTTC
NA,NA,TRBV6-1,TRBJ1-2,CASSEITGDTANYGYTF,TGTGCCAGCAGTGAAATTACAGGCGATACGGCTAACTATGGCTACACCTTC
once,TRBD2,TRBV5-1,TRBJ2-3,CASSSGLAGIGDTQYF,TGCGCCAGCAGCTCGGGACTAGCGGGGATCGGAGATACGCAGTATTTT
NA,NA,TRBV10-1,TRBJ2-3,CASSESVETDTQYF,TGCGCCAGCAGTGAGTCGGTGGAGACAGATACGCAGTATTTT
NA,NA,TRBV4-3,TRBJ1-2,CASSQSGGGDGYTF,TGCGCCAGCAGCCAATCGGGGGGGGGAGATGGCTACACCTTC
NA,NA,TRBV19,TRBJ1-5,CASSTQPTALIAGYSNQPQHF,TGTGCCAGTAGTACCCAACCGACAGCCCTTATAGCCGGGTATAGCAATCAGCCCCAGCATTTT
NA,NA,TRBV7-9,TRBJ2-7,CASSKDAAYEQYF,TGTGCCAGCAGCAAAGACGCGGCCTACGAGCAGTACTTC
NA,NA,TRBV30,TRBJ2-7,CAWSVRGRGYEQYF,TGTGCCTGGAGTGTAAGAGGGAGAGGCTACGAGCAGTACTTC
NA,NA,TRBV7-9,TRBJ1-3,CASSADRSPIYF,TGTGCCAGCAGCGCAGACAGGTCGCCCATATATTTT
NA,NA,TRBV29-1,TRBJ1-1,CSGEQWTEAFF,TGCAGCGGCGAGCAATGGACTGAAGCTTTCTTT
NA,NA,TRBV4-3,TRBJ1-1,CASSQDMGGLTEAFF,TGCGCCAGCAGCCAAGATATGGGGGGGCTCACTGAAGCTTTCTTT
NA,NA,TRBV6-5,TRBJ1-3,CASSYSEGIFGNTIYF,TGTGCCAGCAGTTACTCGGAGGGGATCTTTGGAAACACCATATATTTT
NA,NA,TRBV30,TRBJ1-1,CAWTARGRGNTEAFF,TGTGCCTGGACGGCCCGAGGGAGAGGAAACACTGAAGCTTTCTTT
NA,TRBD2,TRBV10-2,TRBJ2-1,CASSESRGVLYNEQFF,TGCGCCAGCAGTGAGTCCCGGGGGGTCCTATACAATGAGCAGTTCTTC
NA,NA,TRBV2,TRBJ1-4,CASSEAAKLFF,TGTGCCAGCAGTGAAGCGGCAAAACTGTTTTTT
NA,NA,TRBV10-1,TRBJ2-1,CASSENRVGSYNEQFF,TGCGCCAGCAGTGAGAACAGGGTGGGCTCCTACAATGAGCAGTTCTTC
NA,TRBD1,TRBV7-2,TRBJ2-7,CASSITGGSYEQYF,TGTGCCAGCAGCATAACAGGGGGCAGCTACGAGCAGTACTTC
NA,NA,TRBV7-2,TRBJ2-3,CASSLSADTQYF,TGTGCCAGCAGCTTATCAGCAGATACGCAGTATTTT
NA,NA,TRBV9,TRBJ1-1,CASSGKGMGTEAFF,TGTGCCAGCAGCGGAAAGGGGATGGGCACTGAAGCTTTCTTT
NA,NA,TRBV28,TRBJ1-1,CASRFTGKFATEAFF,TGTGCCAGCCGCTTCACAGGGAAATTCGCCACTGAAGCTTTCTTT
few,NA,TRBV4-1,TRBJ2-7,CASSQTTRQVGSEQYF,TGCGCCAGCAGCCAAACGACTCGACAGGTTGGCTCCGAGCAGTACTTC
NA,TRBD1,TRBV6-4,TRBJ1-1,CASSGTGGLAFF,TGTGCCAGCAGTGGTACAGGGGGCCTAGCTTTCTTT
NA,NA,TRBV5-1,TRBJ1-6,CASSLNVAKGSPLHF,TGCGCCAGCAGCTTGAATGTAGCCAAGGGGTCACCCCTCCACTTT